What follows are 8 T cell receptor beta chains derived from one specimen sequenced in a study of circulating CD8 cells and anti-PD-1 response in melanoma. The QIAseq Immune Repertoire TCR panel built the libraries from about 16 ng of total RNA. TCRdb independently ran MiXCR on the reads; one entry per CDR3 protein. Of roughly 1,200 distinct CDR3 sequences listed, 9% to 10% are singletons. Sorting of live CD3+CD8+TCRalphabeta+ cells by PD-1 and/or TIGIT gave four subsets. This specimen consisted of CD8+ T cells from PBMCs, obtained at baseline or after one month of anti-PD-1 therapy (not recorded which). These receptors were collected from a human donor with melanoma.

In its sample, this clonotype ranks as medium-sized. The chain combines TRBV4-2 with TRBJ1-2; no firm D call. This CDR3 spans 13 amino acids. V was trimmed by 2 bases and J by 10 bases, leaving 14 bases between them. Germline CDR1 is LGHNA and CDR2 is YNFKEQ. This chain's CDR3 is CASSQPKSRNYTF. CDR3 in DNA: TGTGCCAGCAGCCAACCCAAATCCCGAAACTACACCTTC.

As regards this clonotype: This clone may be a read error of a much larger clone one base away. The chain carries TRBV20-1 and TRBJ2-4; 7 bases line up with TRBD1. From germline, CDR1 is DFQATT and CDR2 SNEGSKA (reference sequence). CDR3 length: 13 amino acids. CDR3 nucleotide sequence: TGCGGTGCTAGAAGGGGGACAGAAAACATTCAGTACTTC. It yields the protein CGARRGTENIQYF.

This chain connects TRBV12-3 or TRBV12-4 to TRBJ2-2; maybe TRBD2 (5 bases). This CDR3 region has 15 residues. The V and J ends lost 5 bases and 7 bases respectively, with 17 bases between them. The CDR3 here is CASSPHGNPGGELFF. In nucleotides, the CDR3 is TGTGCCAGCAGTCCCCACGGGAACCCCGGCGGGGAGCTGTTTTTT.

With respect to this clonotype: The junction departs from the called germline gene at one end, perhaps through a read error. This sequence joins TRBV6-2 or TRBV6-3 and TRBJ1-1, with D tentatively TRBD1 (6 bases). The germline V gene encodes CDR1 MNHEY and CDR2 SVGEGT. The CDR3 length is 16 residues. CDR3 sequence (DNA): TGTGCCAGCAGTTCCCCCATCGGGACACCAGACACTGATGCTTTCTTT. It is translated as CASSSPIGTPDTDAFF.

Sample share makes this clonotype medium-sized. V and J are TRBV30 and TRBJ2-6, with D uncertain. Germline lookup yields CDR1 GTSNPN and CDR2 SVGIG (reference sequence). The CDR3 contains 14 residues. V shed 2 bases and J shed 2 bases, with 7 bases lying between them. The CDR3 protein is CAWSFAAGANVLTF. The CDR3 DNA reads TGTGCCTGGAGTTTTGCAGCTGGGGCCAACGTCCTGACTTTC. The full variable domain, its missing parts supplied by reference TRBV30 and TRBJ2-6, is SQTIHQWPATLVQPVGSPLSLECTVEGTSNPNLYWYRQAAGRGLQLLFYSVGIGQISSEVPQNLSASRPQDRQFILSSKKLLLSDSGFYLCAWSFAAGANVLTFGAGSRLTVL.

This clonotype was detected only a few times. The chain combines TRBV5-4 with TRBJ2-2, with 7 bases identical to TRBD2. V lost 9 bases and J lost 4; bases outside the gene matches: 12. Germline V gene sequence: CDR1 SGHNT, CDR2 YYREEE (reference sequence). The CDR3 runs 15 residues. CDR3 nucleotides: TGTGCCACCATGGGGGAGGGGATCGGCACCGGGGAGCTGTTTTTT. Protein: CATMGEGIGTGELFF.

J is TRBJ2-1 and V is TRBV11-1; weak D call: TRBD1 (5 bases). Germline loops: CDR1 SGHAT, CDR2 FQDESV (reference sequence). Trimming took off 3 bases at V and 3 bases at J, with 18 bases between the two ends. The CDR3 extends over 17 amino acids. This CDR3 reads CASSLTDLGSDYNEQFF. The CDR3 coding sequence is TGTGCCAGCAGCTTGACAGACCTAGGGTCTGACTACAATGAGCAGTTCTTC.

CDR3 DNA sequence: TGTGCCAGTGGCGGTGGGACTTTCTTT. Amino acids: CASGGGTFF. The chain carries TRBV19 and TRBJ1-1; D is uncertain. The CDR3 is 9 amino acids. Germline CDR1 and CDR2: LNHDA and SQIVND (reference sequence). Between the trimmed V and J ends, which lost 8 bases and 12 bases, there was a span of 10 bases.